This T cell receptor (beta chain) was sequenced in a study of cytomegalovirus exposure and HLA in healthy donors (dated by TCRdb to the late 2010s). For context, the study as a whole: An earlier analysis of roughly 610 of the donors reported 276 Gb of sequence data and 90 million to 120 million unique TCR beta sequences obtained from roughly 170 million T cells. Along with the approximately 620-subject first cohort, a separate validation cohort of 120 different subjects was used. Both class I and class II loci were covered by HLA typing, at four-digit resolution. On average, roughly 200,000 unique TCR beta nucleotide sequences were sequenced per donor among 300 to 500 genotyped donors of the cohort, with 15% to 20% of those sequences being non-productive. The T cell repertoires of under 750 subjects were profiled by immunosequencing and related to cytomegalovirus serostatus. An early release that covered roughly 600 HLA-typed donors contained around 330 gigabases of sequencing data and tens of millions of unique TCR sequences. To predict cytomegalovirus infection status, the study brought together high-throughput TCR immunosequencing, statistical association of individual TCRs with disease status, and machine learning. To decide whether each TCR beta V gene segment behaved as functional or pseudogenic, an earlier analysis of fewer than 750 of the donors relied on high-throughput TCR beta sequencing. The study aimed to test whether signatures of past pathogen exposure could be identified by cataloging public T cell receptors. The genetic ancestry cluster associated with self-reported Caucasian donors included 81% of the approximately 400 genotyped donors. The later analysis used no new phenotypic data to find candidate immune exposures, relying instead on TCR beta sequences and their occurrence across donors. In a later analysis, previously published TCR beta repertoires from 550 to 750 donors were re-analyzed and high-resolution HLA genotyping was added so that TCR occurrence patterns could be studied. A later genetic analysis used genome-wide SNP genotypes for 398 of the 666 donors, treating that subset as a discovery cohort. All discovery cohort repertoires had been generated using a single sequencing platform. Donor age, sex, ethnicity and CMV serostatus were compiled alongside the repertoire data. Roughly five DR-DQ haplotypes were handled as single units for association and clustering, since linkage in the cohort was strong. The number of typed donors differed by locus: about 620-640 for A, B, C, DRB1 and DQB1; 500 to 550 for DQA1; 600 to 610 for DPA1; and some 430 for DPB1. The study at large found these results: In vitro tests confirmed that three of the cytomegalovirus-associated TCR beta chains recognize cytomegalovirus antigens. Most TCR sequences were seen in very few donors, while some public TCRs were found in many individuals. HLA typing was unavailable for some donors at each locus, so association tests used only the typed subset. Only TCR beta chains were sequenced in this cohort, and the absence of alpha or paired-chain data limited detectable features. The classifier was reported to diagnose cytomegalovirus status with high specificity and sensitivity in both the original and validation cohorts. It was suggested by the authors that the approach could potentially be generalized to other disease states and immunological phenotypes. A later analysis found that HLA-associated TCR beta chains were more clonally expanded and had lower generation probabilities than equally common non-associated chains. In an earlier analysis of 587 of the donors, most TCR beta V segments were observed in productive rearrangements about 87% or about 30% of the time, broadly matching IMGT annotations. Presence/absence analyses assumed roughly uniform sequencing depth across donors, an assumption that may not hold. The study listed 150 to 200 TCR beta chains as associated with cytomegalovirus. In a later genetic analysis, a missense DCLRE1C variant was associated with V-gene and J-gene trimming of TCR beta chains, and the association was replicated in an independent cohort. Correlated functional status among segregating V segments might reflect linkage disequilibrium, but an unknown experimental factor could not be ruled out. Some IMGT-functional V segments, including TRBV6-2 and TRBV6-3, could not be distinguished by the 87-base-pair reads and were therefore excluded. A further reported finding was that TCR beta sequences accurately predicted the HLA-A and HLA-B alleles for most subjects in the first cohort. A later analysis associated about 17,000 TCR beta sequences with specific HLA alleles at a false discovery rate of 0.05. Most CMV-associated TCR beta chains appeared to be HLA-restricted in a later analysis, and the HLA associations seemed to be driven largely by CMV exposure. The only immune exposure information available for the cohort was CMV serostatus. According to a later genetic analysis, donors in an Asian-associated ancestry cluster had fewer N-insertions in productive TCRs than the roughly 660-donor mean. When HLA alleles, especially DR and DQ, strongly co-occurred, attributing TCR associations to individual alleles was difficult. In a later analysis, several top co-occurrence clusters were reported to appear linked to parvovirus B19, influenza, CMV and Epstein-Barr virus. A cluster of highly shared sequence variants was judged likely to be a technical artifact of the sequencing pipeline. About 17 rarely observed V segments, including chromosome 9 orphons, were excluded from the earlier analysis of some 590 of the donors because counts were too low. In a later analysis, the rate of TCR association differed among HLA loci, with DRB1 alleles having the most associated TCRs and HLA-C alleles having the fewest.

Receptors were amplified or captured by the immunoSEQ multiplex PCR assay. The multiplex PCR relied on a mix of 60 forward primers for TCR Vbeta segments and 13 reverse primers for TCR Jbeta segments. A multiplex PCR assay on genomic DNA amplified the CDR3 region of rearranged TCR beta genes. The amplified TCR beta libraries were sequenced on the Illumina HiSeq System as 87-base-pair reads. The original methods were these. In a later analysis, tens of millions of unique TCR beta chains were counted across the roughly 610 repertoires, and roughly 10 million of these chains were shared by at least two donors. A nearest-neighbor algorithm error-corrected the raw reads and collapsed the reads into unique sequences, merging closely related sequences to remove PCR and sequencing errors. Alignment of CDR3 sequences to IMGT reference sequences was used to assign V, D and J gene segments. For a sequence to be retained, at least a six-nucleotide match to both a V gene segment and a J gene segment was required. A rearrangement was called productive if the CDR3 had no stop codons and remained in frame with V and J, and every other rearrangement was called non-productive. Following IMGT convention, CDR3 was defined as the stretch from the second conserved V-encoded cysteine up to the conserved J-encoded phenylalanine. The earlier analysis of 587 of the donors excluded any sequence lacking an unambiguous match to a single V gene segment. In an earlier analysis of approximately 610 of the donors, V segments were called functional above 56.7% productive rearrangements and were called segregating when the between-donor standard deviation exceeded 5%. To diagnose cytomegalovirus status from the catalog of TCR beta chain sequences, a statistical classification framework was built. V and J gene assignment, in a later analysis, came from comparing TCR nucleotide sequences with IMGT/GENE-DB human TR gene sequences. In a later analysis, CDR3 sequences and most-parsimonious VDJ recombination scenarios were assigned using the TCRdist pipeline. A later analysis defined each TCR beta chain by its CDR3 amino acid sequence plus V-gene family, and excluded reads lacking a unique V-gene family. To address suspected cross-contamination and a sequencing artifact, a later analysis removed approximately 590 highly shared, low-generation-probability nucleotide sequences. In a later analysis, a clonal expansion index was calculated for each public chain from normalized within-repertoire ranks of inferred template counts. In a later analysis, generation probabilities were computed with a VDJ recombination model fitted to out-of-frame rearrangements, and the resulting probabilities were checked against IGoR. Hypergeometric tests were used in a later analysis to score TCR-TCR, TCR-HLA and TCR-CMV co-occurrence, with a repertoire-size bias correction applied to the TCR pairs. A later analysis estimated false discovery rates by permuting HLA or CMV assignments 20 times. In a later analysis, co-occurring TCRs were grouped using DBSCAN, and TCRdist sequence similarity was added for clustering within HLA-allele-positive subsets. Repertoires with fewer than 30,000 or more than 120,000 public chains, plus five repertoires with anomalous nucleotide sharing, were excluded from co-occurrence clustering. The source is immuneACCESS, and TCRdb retained only in-frame sequences with V and J called. Part of the clones is not carried over; for the studies checked, unresolved V genes explain less than half of this, and the remainder is unexplained. That table supplies the V and J calls and clone size; D and trimming were determined from the DNA. Here the sample has fewer than 200,000 clones; about 82% occur a single time. Approximately 0.8% of the sample belongs to the ten largest clones.

Points on this clone: Its antigen has not been determined. Base qualities were left out, and no much larger clone turns up one base away.

CDR1 and CDR2 are drawn from the germline V gene: MDHEN, SYDVKM. The CDR3 holds 11 amino acids from the cysteine to the phenylalanine. Just CDR3 DNA is preserved here, 33 bases in frame from base 1. V and J are truncated by 2 bases and 9 bases respectively, leaving an intervening sequence of 5 bases. The cohort consisted of approximately 670 healthy bone marrow donors. At the time of sampling, every cohort member was nominally healthy, though immune exposures that went unrecorded were likely present. The donor tested CMV seronegative, placing the donor among the approximately 360 seronegative members of the cohort. A peripheral blood sample was provided by each donor, and peripheral blood mononuclear cells were used for TCR beta sequencing. The Qiagen DNeasy Blood Extraction Kit was used to extract genomic DNA from the blood cell samples.

The sample comprised PBMCs. Rearrangement joined TRBV28 to TRBJ2-1; no D gene can be assigned with confidence. The sequence came from a woman between 18 and 30 years old in good health and CMV-seronegative. The CDR3 protein sequence reads: CASSLRSEQFF. The nucleotide sequence reads as follows: TGTGCCAGCAGTTTACGCAGTGAGCAGTTCTTC.